The present entry profiles one TCR beta chain with its context. The antigen remains unidentified. Terminally differentiated effector memory CD45RA+ cells were left out of the naive CD8 fraction, which was CD45RO-negative and positively selected for CCR7. Every one of the donors was a Caucasian adult that lived in Nashville, Tennessee. The data were obtained in a study of shared clonotypes between healthy human individuals. The ends were cut back, 0 bases at V and 2 bases at J, with 16 bases in the middle. The CDR3 sequence is 17 residues long. Germline V CDR1 and CDR2: LNHNV, YYDKDF (reference sequence). When replicate PCRs were run on sorted subsets, they used about 220 ng DNA, 28,000 or so T cell genomes. The assay was immunoSEQ multiplex PCR, and TCRdb's table has in-frame clones only and misses some. The sample has under 1 million clones, roughly 92% seen once; the top ten hold less than 25%. Study results and caveats: Deeper or shallower sequencing was expected to change how clonotypes are shared among donors.

The chain links TRBV15 to TRBJ1-1; D unresolved. The sequenced sample was naive CD8+ T cells sorted from blood. The TCR originated in a man aged 25 to 45 in good health. CDR3 sequence (DNA): TGTGCCACCAGCAGAGATTCGCCAGGCGGACGAAACACTGAAGCTTTCTTT. The encoded protein is CATSRDSPGGRNTEAFF.